This T cell receptor (beta chain) originates from a study of T-cell memory formation after mild COVID-19. Overall study findings and caveats: Mainly in CM and EM were contracting CD4+ clones; CD8+ were in EMRA. CD4/CD8 balance characterized clones contracting day 15 to 85, and CD4+ skew characterized later expanders. Prior to infection, memory already included some responding clones, suggesting cross-reactive memory joined.

V lost 8 bases and J lost 6, with 11 bases in between. In germline, CDR1 is MNHEY, CDR2 SVGEGT. The CDR3 runs to 11 residues. TCRdb reanalysed the 5' RACE reads using MiXCR and keeps one entry per CDR3 protein. The repertoire consists of hundreds of thousands of distinct CDR3 sequences, with 28% occurring once and the leading ten covering roughly 14%. Remarks on this clonotype: The antigen is not known.

This chain joins TRBV6-2 or TRBV6-3 and TRBJ2-7, with D possibly matching TRBD2 (6 bases). The receptor was isolated from an adult woman who had mild COVID-19 (a few samples of this study predate the infection). Cell type and time point are not known. Input material: PBMCs or a T cell subset sorted from them (not recorded which). The CDR3 here is CASHRRGEQYF. Written as DNA, the CDR3 is TGTGCCAGCCATCGGAGGGGCGAGCAGTACTTC.